The clone carrying this T cell receptor (beta chain) was seen only once. Its antigen is unidentified. The data belong to a study of shared clonotypes between healthy human individuals. Study results and caveats: The donor pool, a small one, limited the genetic and exposure-history diversity represented.

Using immunoSEQ multiplex PCR, the repertoire was profiled, and TCRdb retains in-frame clones only, with some absent. The sample includes about 700,000 clones, about 74% of them seen just once. CDR1 is SGHDT and CDR2 is YYEEEE in the germline V gene. The CDR3 contains 12 residues. Trimming took off 4 bases at V and 7 bases at J, with 10 bases between the two ends. The V gene is TRBV5-6, the J gene TRBJ2-3, with D uncertain. The TCR was taken from a woman in her thirties in good health. The sequencing sample was made of memory CD4+ T cells sorted from blood. Subset meaning: CD45RA-negative fraction. The CDR3 sequence: CASSLVVNTQYF. CDR3 in DNA: TGTGCCAGCAGCCTGGTAGTCAATACGCAGTATTTT. The whole variable domain, remainder taken from reference TRBV5-6 and TRBJ2-3, is DAGVTQSPTHLIKTRGQQVTLRCSPKSGHDTVSWYQQALGQGPQFIFQYYEEEERQRGNFPDRFSGHQFPNYSSELNVNALLLGDSALYLCASSLVVNTQYFGPGTRLTVL.